This T cell receptor (beta chain) is from a study of response to subunit inactivated influenza vaccine. TCRdb re-called the RT-PCR reads through MiXCR, storing one row per CDR3 protein. Of fewer than 350,000 distinct CDR3 sequences in the sample, less than 25% are singletons; the top ten hold 10%. Broader study findings: There was a suggestion from the authors that each seasonal influenza vaccination recruits few new T cells.

Turning to this clonotype: What it binds is unknown.

Sequenced here: PBMCs from blood, sampled about 20 months after vaccination. This sequence was found in a man aged 50-75 years who received an inactivated influenza vaccine.

The CDR3 sequence is CASRQGLAVQYF. Written as DNA, the CDR3 is TGTGCCAGCAGACAAGGACTAGCTGTTCAGTACTTC. The J gene is TRBJ2-4, the V gene TRBV12-3 or TRBV12-4; 8 bases are a match to TRBD2. The V segment lost 6 bases and the J segment 11 bases; nucleotides outside the gene matches: 6. This CDR3 region has 12 residues.